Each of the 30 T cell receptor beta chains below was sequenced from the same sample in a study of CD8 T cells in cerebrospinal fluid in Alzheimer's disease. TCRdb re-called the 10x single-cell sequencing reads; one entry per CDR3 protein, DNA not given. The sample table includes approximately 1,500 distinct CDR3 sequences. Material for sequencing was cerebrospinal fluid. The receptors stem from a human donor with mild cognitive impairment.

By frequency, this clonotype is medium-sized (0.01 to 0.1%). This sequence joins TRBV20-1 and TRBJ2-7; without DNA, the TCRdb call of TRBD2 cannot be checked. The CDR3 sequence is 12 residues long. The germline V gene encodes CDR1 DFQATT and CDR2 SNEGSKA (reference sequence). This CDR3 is CRTGLSSYEQYF.

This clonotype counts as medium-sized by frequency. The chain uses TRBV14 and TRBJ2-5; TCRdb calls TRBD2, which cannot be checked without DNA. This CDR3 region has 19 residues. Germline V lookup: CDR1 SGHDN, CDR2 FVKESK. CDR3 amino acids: CASSRQGASGYAARETQYF.

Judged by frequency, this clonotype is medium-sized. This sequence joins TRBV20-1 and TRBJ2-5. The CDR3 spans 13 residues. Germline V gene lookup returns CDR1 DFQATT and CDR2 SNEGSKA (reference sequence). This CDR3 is CSAYRTDQETQYF.

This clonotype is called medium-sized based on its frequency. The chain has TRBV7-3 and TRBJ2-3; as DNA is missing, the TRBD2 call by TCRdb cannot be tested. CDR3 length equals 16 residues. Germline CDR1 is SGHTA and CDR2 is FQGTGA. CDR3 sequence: CASSRGGATSTDTQYF.

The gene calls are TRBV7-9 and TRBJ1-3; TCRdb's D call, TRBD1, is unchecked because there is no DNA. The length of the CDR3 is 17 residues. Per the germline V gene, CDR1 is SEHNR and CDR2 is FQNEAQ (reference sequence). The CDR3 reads CASSLSGGQGLGNTIYF.

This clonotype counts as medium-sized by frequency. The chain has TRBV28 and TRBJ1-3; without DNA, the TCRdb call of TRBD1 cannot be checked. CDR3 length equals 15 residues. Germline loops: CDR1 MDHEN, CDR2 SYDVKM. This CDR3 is CASGFSNRVVNTIYF.

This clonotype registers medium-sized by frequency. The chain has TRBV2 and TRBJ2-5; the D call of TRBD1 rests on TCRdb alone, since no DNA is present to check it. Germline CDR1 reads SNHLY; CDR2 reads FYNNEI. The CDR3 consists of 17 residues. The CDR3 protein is CASSSPDRGIGEETQYF.

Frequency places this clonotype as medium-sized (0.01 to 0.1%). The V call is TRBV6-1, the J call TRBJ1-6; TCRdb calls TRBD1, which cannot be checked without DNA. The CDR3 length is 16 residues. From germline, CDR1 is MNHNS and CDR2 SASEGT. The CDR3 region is CASSDPGQGNNSPLHF.

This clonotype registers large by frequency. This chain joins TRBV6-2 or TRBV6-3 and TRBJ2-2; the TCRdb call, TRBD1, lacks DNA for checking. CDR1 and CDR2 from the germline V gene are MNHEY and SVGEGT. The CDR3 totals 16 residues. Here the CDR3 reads CASSPIFRAYTGELFF.

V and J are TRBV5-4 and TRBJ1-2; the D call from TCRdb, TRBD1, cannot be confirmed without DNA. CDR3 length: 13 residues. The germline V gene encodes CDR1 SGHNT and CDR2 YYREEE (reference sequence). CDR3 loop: CASSSSGQYGYTF.

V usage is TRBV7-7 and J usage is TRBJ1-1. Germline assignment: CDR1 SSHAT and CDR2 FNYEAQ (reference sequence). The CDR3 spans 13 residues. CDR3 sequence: CASSLDRNTEAFF.

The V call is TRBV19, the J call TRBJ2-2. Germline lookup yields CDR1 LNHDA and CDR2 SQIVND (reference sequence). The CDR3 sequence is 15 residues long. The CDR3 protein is CASSIGQANTGELFF.

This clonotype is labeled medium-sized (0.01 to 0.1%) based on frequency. The CDR3 here is CASSRGAANYGYTF. V usage is TRBV6-1 and J usage is TRBJ1-2; TCRdb's assignment of TRBD1 cannot be checked, as there is no DNA. Looked up from germline, CDR1 is MNHNS and CDR2 is SASEGT. This CDR3 region has 14 residues.

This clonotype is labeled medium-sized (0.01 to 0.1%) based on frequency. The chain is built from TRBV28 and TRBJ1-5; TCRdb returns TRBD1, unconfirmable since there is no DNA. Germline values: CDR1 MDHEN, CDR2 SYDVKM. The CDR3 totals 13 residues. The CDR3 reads CASSIEGNQPQHF.

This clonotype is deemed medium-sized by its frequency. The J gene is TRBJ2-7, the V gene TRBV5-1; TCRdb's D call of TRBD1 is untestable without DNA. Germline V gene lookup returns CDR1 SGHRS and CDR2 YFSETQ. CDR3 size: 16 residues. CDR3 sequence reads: CASSRDRVTQTSEQYF.

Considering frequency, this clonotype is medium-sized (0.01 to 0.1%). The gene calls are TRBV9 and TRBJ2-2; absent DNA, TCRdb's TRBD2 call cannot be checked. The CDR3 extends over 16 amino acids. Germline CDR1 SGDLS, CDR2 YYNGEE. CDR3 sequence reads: CASSVEGFRRTGELFF.

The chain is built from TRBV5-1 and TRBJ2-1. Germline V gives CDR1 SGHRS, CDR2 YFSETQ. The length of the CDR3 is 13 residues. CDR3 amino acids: CASSLGTYNEQFF.

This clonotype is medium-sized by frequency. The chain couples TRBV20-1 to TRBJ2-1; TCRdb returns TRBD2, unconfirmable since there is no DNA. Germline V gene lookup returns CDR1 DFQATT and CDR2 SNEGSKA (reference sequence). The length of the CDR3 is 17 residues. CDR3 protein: CSADRDSEHLSYNEQFF.

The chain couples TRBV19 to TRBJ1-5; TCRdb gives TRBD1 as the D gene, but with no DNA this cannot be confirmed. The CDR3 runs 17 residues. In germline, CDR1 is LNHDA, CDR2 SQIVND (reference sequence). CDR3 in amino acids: CASSTQTGGSQRLPQHF.

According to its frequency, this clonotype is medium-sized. CDR3 sequence: CASSSGTSGSEQYF. The V gene is TRBV5-1, the J gene TRBJ2-7; as DNA is missing, the TRBD2 call by TCRdb cannot be tested. Germline lookup yields CDR1 SGHRS and CDR2 YFSETQ. This CDR3 comprises 14 residues.

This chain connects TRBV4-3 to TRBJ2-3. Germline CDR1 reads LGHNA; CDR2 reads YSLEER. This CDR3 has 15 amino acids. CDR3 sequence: CASSLDGELTDTQYF.

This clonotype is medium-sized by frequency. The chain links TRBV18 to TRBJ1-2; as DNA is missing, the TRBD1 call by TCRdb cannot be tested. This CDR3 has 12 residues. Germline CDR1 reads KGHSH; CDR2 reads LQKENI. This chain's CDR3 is CASSLQGAGYTF.

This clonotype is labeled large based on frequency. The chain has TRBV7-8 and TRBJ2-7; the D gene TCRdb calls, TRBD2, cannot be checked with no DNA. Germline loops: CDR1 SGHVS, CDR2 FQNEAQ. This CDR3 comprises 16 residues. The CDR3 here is CASSTRPSGSSYEQYF.

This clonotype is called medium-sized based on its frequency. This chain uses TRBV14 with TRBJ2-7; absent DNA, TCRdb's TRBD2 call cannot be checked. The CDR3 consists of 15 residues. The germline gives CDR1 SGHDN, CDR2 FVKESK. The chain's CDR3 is CASSHLAGSSYEQYF.

The CDR3: CASSEASTSGLTYEQYF. The genes are TRBV2 and TRBJ2-7; the TRBD2 assignment by TCRdb is unverifiable without DNA. Germline CDR1 reads SNHLY; CDR2 reads FYNNEI. This CDR3 is built from 17 residues.

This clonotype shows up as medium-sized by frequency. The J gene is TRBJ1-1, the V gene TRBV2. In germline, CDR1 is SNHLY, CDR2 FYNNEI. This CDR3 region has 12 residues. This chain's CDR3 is CASSERNTEAFF.

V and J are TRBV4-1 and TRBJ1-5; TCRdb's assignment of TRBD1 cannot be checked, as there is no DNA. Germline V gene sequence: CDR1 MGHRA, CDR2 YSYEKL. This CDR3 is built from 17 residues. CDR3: CASSQETYRRSNQPQHF.

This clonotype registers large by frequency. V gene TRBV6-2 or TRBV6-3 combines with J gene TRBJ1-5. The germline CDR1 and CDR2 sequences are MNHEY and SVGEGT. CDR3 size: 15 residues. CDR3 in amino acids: CASSYSGTLNQPQHF.

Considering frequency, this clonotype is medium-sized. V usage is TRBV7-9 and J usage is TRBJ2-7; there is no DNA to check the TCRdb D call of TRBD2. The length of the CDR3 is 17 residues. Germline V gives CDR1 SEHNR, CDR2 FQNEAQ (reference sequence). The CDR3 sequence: CASSLRAGGPVGDEQYF.

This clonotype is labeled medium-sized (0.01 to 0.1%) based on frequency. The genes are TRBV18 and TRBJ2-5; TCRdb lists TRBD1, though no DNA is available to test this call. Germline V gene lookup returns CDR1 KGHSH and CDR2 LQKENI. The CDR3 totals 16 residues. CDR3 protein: CASSPTSDRGYETQYF.